This T cell receptor (beta chain) was captured in a study of Graves' ophthalmopathy and Graves' hyperthyroidism. The study's findings and limits: Stable hyperthyroidism and ophthalmopathy were told apart by a 13-signature model, which achieved 85% to 90% sensitivity and around 77% specificity.

In its sample, this clonotype was seen a few times. Its antigen is as yet unknown. CDR3 regions of TCR beta were amplified from RNA transcripts. HTBI-primed first-round RT-PCR preceded second-round multiplex PCR. TCRdb used MiXCR to reprocess the multiplex PCR reads, holding one entry per CDR3 protein. The sample has over a million distinct CDR3 sequences; less than 45% are singletons. The CDR3 sequence is 14 residues long. V dropped 5 bases and J dropped 3; count of bases not matched to a gene: 5. Germline assignment: CDR1 MNHGY and CDR2 SVAAGI. This sequence was found in an adult man with Graves' hyperthyroidism. This chain links TRBV6-9 with TRBJ2-7; 9 bases map to TRBD1. Sequenced sample: peripheral blood or thyroid tissue (not recorded which). CDR3 DNA: TGTGCCAGCAGTAGGGGACAGGGAGACTACGAGCAGTACTTC. Residues: CASSRGQGDYEQYF.